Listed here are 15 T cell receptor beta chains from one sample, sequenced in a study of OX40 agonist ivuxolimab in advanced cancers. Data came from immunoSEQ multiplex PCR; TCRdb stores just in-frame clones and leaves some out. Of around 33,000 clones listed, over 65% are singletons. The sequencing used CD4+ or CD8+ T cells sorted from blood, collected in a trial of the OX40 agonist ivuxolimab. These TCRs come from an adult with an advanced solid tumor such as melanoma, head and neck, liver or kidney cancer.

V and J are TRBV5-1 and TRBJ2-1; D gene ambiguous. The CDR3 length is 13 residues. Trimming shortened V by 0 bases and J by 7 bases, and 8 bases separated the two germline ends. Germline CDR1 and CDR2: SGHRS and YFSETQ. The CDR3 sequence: CASSLGVRNEQFF. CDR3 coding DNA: TGCGCCAGCAGCTTGGGGGTAAGGAATGAGCAGTTCTTC. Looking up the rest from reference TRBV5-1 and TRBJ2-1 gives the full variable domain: KAGVTQTPRYLIKTRGQQVTLSCSPISGHRSVSWYQQTPGQGLQFLFEYFSETQRNKGNFPGRFSGRQFSNSRSEMNVSTLELGDSALYLCASSLGVRNEQFFGPGTRLTVL.

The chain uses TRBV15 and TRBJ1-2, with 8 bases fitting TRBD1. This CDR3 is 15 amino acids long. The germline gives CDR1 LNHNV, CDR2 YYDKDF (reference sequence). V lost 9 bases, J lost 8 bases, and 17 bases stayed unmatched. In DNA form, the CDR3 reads TGTGCCACTAGAGACACCCTTGGACAGGGAGAAGGCTACACCTTC. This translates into CATRDTLGQGEGYTF.

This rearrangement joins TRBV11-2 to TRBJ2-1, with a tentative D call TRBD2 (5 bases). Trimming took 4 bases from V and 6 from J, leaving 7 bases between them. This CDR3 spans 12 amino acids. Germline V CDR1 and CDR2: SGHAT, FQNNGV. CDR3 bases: TGTGCCAGCAGCTCCAGCGGCAATGAGCAGTTCTTC. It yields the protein CASSSSGNEQFF.

CDR3 nucleotides: TGCGCCAGCAGCTTAGGGACAGCGGGAATGAGGCAAGAGACCCAGTACTTC. Residues: CASSLGTAGMRQETQYF. The rearrangement uses TRBV5-1 and TRBJ2-5; tentatively, D is TRBD1 or TRBD2 (7 bases each). The CDR3 is made up of 17 amino acids. From germline, CDR1 is SGHRS and CDR2 YFSETQ. Trimming took off 2 bases at V and 2 bases at J, with 19 bases between the two ends.

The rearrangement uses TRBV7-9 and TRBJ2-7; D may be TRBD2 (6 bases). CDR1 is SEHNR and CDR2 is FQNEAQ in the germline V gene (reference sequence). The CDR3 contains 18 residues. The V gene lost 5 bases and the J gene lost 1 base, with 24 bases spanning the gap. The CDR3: CASSHPVRGMSGSYEQYF. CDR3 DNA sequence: TGTGCCAGCAGCCATCCGGTTCGGGGGATGAGCGGGTCCTACGAGCAGTACTTC.

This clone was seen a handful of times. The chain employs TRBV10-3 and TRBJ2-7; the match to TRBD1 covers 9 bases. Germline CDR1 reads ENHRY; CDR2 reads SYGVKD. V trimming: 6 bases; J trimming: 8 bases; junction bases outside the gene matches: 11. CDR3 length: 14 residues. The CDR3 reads CAIRWDREMKKQYF. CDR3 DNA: TGTGCCATCAGATGGGACAGGGAAATGAAAAAGCAGTACTTC.

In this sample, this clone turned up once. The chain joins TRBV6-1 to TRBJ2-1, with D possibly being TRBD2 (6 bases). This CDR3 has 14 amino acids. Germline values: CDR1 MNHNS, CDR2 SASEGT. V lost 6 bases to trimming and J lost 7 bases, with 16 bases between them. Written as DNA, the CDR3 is TGTGCCAGCAGGCGCGGAGGGCCTGGGAATGAGCAGTTCTTC. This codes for CASRRGGPGNEQFF.

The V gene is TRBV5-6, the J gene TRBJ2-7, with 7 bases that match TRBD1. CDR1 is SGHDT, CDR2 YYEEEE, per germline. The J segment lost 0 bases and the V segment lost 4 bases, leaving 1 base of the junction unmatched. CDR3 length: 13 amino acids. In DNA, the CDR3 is TGTGCCAGCAGCGGGGACAGCTCCTACGAGCAGTACTTC. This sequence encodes CASSGDSSYEQYF.

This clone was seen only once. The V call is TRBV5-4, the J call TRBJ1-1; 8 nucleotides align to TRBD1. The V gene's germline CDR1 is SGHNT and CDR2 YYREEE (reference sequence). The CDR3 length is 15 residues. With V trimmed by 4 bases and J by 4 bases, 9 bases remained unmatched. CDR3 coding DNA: TGTGCCAGCAGCGCCGATCAGGGGGCAGGCACTGAAGCTTTCTTT. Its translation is CASSADQGAGTEAFF.

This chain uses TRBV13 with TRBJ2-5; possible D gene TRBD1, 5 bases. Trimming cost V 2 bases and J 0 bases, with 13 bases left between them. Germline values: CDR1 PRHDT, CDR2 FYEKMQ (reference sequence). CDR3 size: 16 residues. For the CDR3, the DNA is TGTGCCAGCAGCTTATGGGCAGGGCGAGACCAAGAGACCCAGTACTTC. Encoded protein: CASSLWAGRDQETQYF.

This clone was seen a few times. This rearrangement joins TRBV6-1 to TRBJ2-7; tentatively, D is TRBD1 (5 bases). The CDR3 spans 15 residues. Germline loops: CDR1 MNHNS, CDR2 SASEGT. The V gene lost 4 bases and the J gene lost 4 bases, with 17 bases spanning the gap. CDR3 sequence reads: CASSAVGTGGYEQYF. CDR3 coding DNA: TGTGCCAGCAGTGCCGTCGGAACAGGCGGTTACGAGCAGTACTTC.

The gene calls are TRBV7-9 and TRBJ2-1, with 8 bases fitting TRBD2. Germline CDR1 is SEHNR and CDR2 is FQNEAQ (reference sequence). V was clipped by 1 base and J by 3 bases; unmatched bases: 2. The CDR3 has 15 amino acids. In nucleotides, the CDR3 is TGTGCCAGCAGCTTAGGTACTAGCGGCTACAATGAGCAGTTCTTC. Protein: CASSLGTSGYNEQFF.

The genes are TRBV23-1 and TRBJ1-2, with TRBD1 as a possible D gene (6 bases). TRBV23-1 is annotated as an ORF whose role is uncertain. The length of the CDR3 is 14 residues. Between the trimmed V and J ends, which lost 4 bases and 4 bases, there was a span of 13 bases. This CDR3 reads CASSPPGQPYGYTF. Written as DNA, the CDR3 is TGCGCCAGCAGTCCACCGGGACAACCCTATGGCTACACCTTC.

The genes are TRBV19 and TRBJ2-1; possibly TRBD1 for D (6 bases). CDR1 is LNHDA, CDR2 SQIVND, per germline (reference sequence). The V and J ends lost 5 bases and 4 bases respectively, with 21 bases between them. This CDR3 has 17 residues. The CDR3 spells CASSGWTVVGDYNEQFF. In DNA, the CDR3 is TGTGCCAGTAGTGGGTGGACAGTCGTTGGTGATTACAATGAGCAGTTCTTC.

CDR3 sequence reads: CASSAGSGGEQFF. For the CDR3, the DNA is TGTGCCAGCAGCGCAGGAAGCGGAGGTGAGCAGTTCTTC. The J gene is TRBJ2-1, the V gene TRBV9, with D perhaps TRBD2 (5 bases). Trimming removed 3 bases from V and 9 bases from J, with 13 bases in between. Looked up from germline, CDR1 is SGDLS and CDR2 is YYNGEE. The CDR3 runs to 13 residues.